This TCR beta chain was sequenced in a study of Ad26.COV2.S vaccination and SARS-CoV-2 variants. Using immunoSEQ multiplex PCR, the repertoire was profiled, and TCRdb retains in-frame clones only, with some absent. The sample holds around 400,000 clones, 90% seen once. This sample's treatment: roughly 20 received Ad26.COV2.S at low or high dose, single or two shots; 5 received placebo; per-sample allocation not given. Repertoires come from day 63 after the first vaccine or placebo injection. This sequence originates from a person aged 18 to 59 who received the Ad26.COV2.S COVID-19 vaccine or a placebo. This specimen was peripheral blood, taken in a trial of Ad26.COV2.S vaccine versus placebo.

The CDR3 DNA reads as TGTGCCAGCAAGACTAGCGGGAAGGATGAGCAGTTCTTC. The encoded protein is CASKTSGKDEQFF. This chain connects TRBV19 to TRBJ2-1; 11 positions agree with TRBD2. The CDR3 covers 13 residues. Germline V gives CDR1 LNHDA, CDR2 SQIVND (reference sequence). V dropped 9 bases and J dropped 8; count of bases not matched to a gene: 6. The entire variable domain, with the rest obtained from reference TRBV19 and TRBJ2-1, is as follows: DGGITQSPKYLFRKEGQNVTLSCEQNLNHDAMYWYRQDPGQGLRLIYYSQIVNDFQKGDIAEGYSVSREKKESFPLTVTSAQKNPTAFYLCASKTSGKDEQFFGPGTRLTVL.